The following is a TCR beta chain sequence with its context. Its specificity is not known. These data belong to a study of read filtering for tumor transcriptome and immune sequencing. Across the whole study: After DNase treatment, RNA was made into whole-transcriptome libraries. Study-level points and caveats: RNA-seq captured clonotypes less deeply and reliably than IR-seq. Approximately 80% of IR-seq clonotypes had one read, totaling around 4% of reads; RNA-seq: roughly 76% and 46%. Without single-read clonotypes, shared clonotype proportions correlated more between IR-seq and RNA-seq.

The V and J ends lost 5 bases and 3 bases, in that order; junction bases with no gene match: 7. CDR1 and CDR2 from the germline V gene are LGHDT and YNNKEL (reference sequence). The CDR3 has 15 residues. Molecular barcoded adaptors covering alpha/delta and beta/gamma chains were used on about 0.4 ug RNA. TCRdb reprocessed the reads with MiXCR, giving one entry per CDR3 protein. The table lists tens of thousands of distinct CDR3 sequences, around 19% of them singletons. The sequencing input was a population of CD138-negative cells sorted from bone marrow. The TCR originated in a donor at least 40 years old with multiple myeloma. The V and J genes are TRBV3-1 and TRBJ1-5; 7 bases match TRBD1. CDR3 nucleotides: TGTGCCAGCAGCGAAACAGGGGCAGTCAATCAGCCCCAGCATTTT. Protein: CASSETGAVNQPQHF.